These 8 T cell receptor beta chains originate from one sample sequenced in a study of Ad26.COV2.S vaccination and SARS-CoV-2 variants. Using immunoSEQ multiplex PCR, the repertoire was profiled, and TCRdb retains in-frame clones only, with some absent. The data hold 500,000 or so clones, with about 91% observed a single time. Treatment of the sample: 15 to 20 received Ad26.COV2.S at low or high dose, single or two shots; roughly five received placebo; per-sample allocation not given. The study sampled participants on day 63 after the first vaccine or placebo injection. This sample comprised peripheral blood, obtained in a trial of Ad26.COV2.S vaccine versus placebo. These receptors were collected from a person between 18 and 65 years old who received the Ad26.COV2.S COVID-19 vaccine or a placebo.

This chain links TRBV9 with TRBJ1-2; no clear D. V was cut by 1 base and J by 6 bases, with 22 bases left in between. The CDR3 runs 17 residues. Looked up from germline, CDR1 is SGDLS and CDR2 is YYNGEE. CDR3 DNA sequence: TGTGCCAGCAGCGTAAGAGGGCAAAGACCCGCTGAAGATGGCTACACCTTC. Translation gives CASSVRGQRPAEDGYTF.

The rearrangement joins TRBV9 to TRBJ2-3, with D uncertain. Per the germline V gene, CDR1 is SGDLS and CDR2 is YYNGEE. The V gene lost 4 bases and the J gene lost 4 bases, with 13 bases spanning the gap. This CDR3 has 14 residues. The CDR3 DNA sequence: TGTGCCAGCAGCTCACAACCCCTAGCAGATACGCAGTATTTT. Encoded protein: CASSSQPLADTQYF.

The rearrangement joins TRBV5-1 to TRBJ1-1; D is unclear. The V end lost 0 bases, the J end lost 1 base, and 13 bases lay between the germline ends. The CDR3 extends over 16 amino acids. CDR1 SGHRS and CDR2 YFSETQ come from the germline V gene. CDR3 in amino acids: CASSLDPGQANTEAFF. CDR3 nucleotides: TGCGCCAGCAGCTTGGACCCCGGGCAGGCGAACACTGAAGCTTTCTTT.

The rearrangement joins TRBV7-2 to TRBJ1-3; 8 bases are a match to TRBD1. This CDR3 has 16 amino acids. Losses at the gene ends were 3 bases for V and 0 bases for J; bases not matched to a gene: 4. Germline-derived CDR1 and CDR2 are SGHTA and FQGNSA. The CDR3 sequence: CASSFRTGGSGNTIYF. CDR3 bases: TGTGCCAGCAGCTTCCGAACAGGGGGCTCTGGAAACACCATATATTTT.

This clone was picked up a small number of times. V gene TRBV6-5 combines with J gene TRBJ1-1; D is uncertain. The CDR3 contains 14 residues. Germline V lookup: CDR1 MNHEY, CDR2 SVGAGI. V was cut by 8 bases and J by 2 bases, with 15 bases left in between. The CDR3 sequence is CASLVQITNTEAFF. The CDR3 coding sequence is TGTGCCAGCCTGGTACAGATCACAAACACTGAAGCTTTCTTT.

The chain carries TRBV9 and TRBJ1-5, with unresolved D. This CDR3 has 13 amino acids. With 3 bases removed from V and 2 bases from J, the gap between germline ends came to 6 bases. Germline CDR1 is SGDLS and CDR2 is YYNGEE. CDR3 sequence: CASSDTGNQPQHF. CDR3 coding DNA: TGTGCCAGCAGCGATACAGGCAATCAGCCCCAGCATTTT.

The chain uses TRBV19 and TRBJ1-1, with D perhaps matching TRBD1 (6 bases). Germline V gene lookup returns CDR1 LNHDA and CDR2 SQIVND (reference sequence). Trimming removed 10 bases at V and 0 bases at J, with 15 bases between. The CDR3 loop spans 14 amino acids. CDR3 sequence reads: CAIEGGGMNTEAFF. The CDR3 DNA sequence: TGTGCCATTGAGGGAGGGGGGATGAACACTGAAGCTTTCTTT. Complete variable domain (other parts from reference TRBV19 and TRBJ1-1): DGGITQSPKYLFRKEGQNVTLSCEQNLNHDAMYWYRQDPGQGLRLIYYSQIVNDFQKGDIAEGYSVSREKKESFPLTVTSAQKNPTAFYLCAIEGGGMNTEAFFGQGTRLTVV.

This clone was seen only once. V usage is TRBV27 and J usage is TRBJ1-5; D gene ambiguous. CDR1 is MNHEY and CDR2 is SMNVEV in the germline V gene (reference sequence). The CDR3 is 13 amino acids. V lost 4 bases and J 11 bases, leaving 15 bases between the germline ends. The CDR3 DNA sequence: TGTGCCAGCAGTTGGGGTAGAGGCAGAGCCCAGCATTTT. Its translation is CASSWGRGRAQHF.